Each of the 17 T cell receptor beta chains below was sequenced from the same sample in a study of OX40 agonist ivuxolimab in advanced cancers. Repertoires were generated with immunoSEQ multiplex PCR, while TCRdb's copy carries only in-frame clones and drops some. Of roughly 74,000 clones in the sample, approximately 88% were seen once. This material consisted of CD4+ or CD8+ T cells sorted from blood, taken in a trial of the OX40 agonist ivuxolimab. These receptor sequences come from an adult with an advanced solid tumor such as melanoma, head and neck, liver or kidney cancer.

The V gene is TRBV4-3, the J gene TRBJ1-2; D is unresolved. V was clipped by 0 bases and J by 2 bases, with 7 bases between them. CDR1 is LGHNA and CDR2 is YSLEER in the germline V gene. This CDR3 region has 14 residues. CDR3 loop: CASSQEFGNYGYTF. Here the CDR3 DNA reads TGCGCCAGCAGCCAAGAATTTGGGAACTATGGCTACACCTTC.

On this clone itself: In the same sample, other DNA sequences code for this CDR3. The chain links TRBV7-2 to TRBJ2-3, with D perhaps being TRBD1 or TRBD2 (5 bases each). This CDR3 contains 16 residues. V lost 1 base, J lost 1 base, and 12 bases lay in between. From germline, CDR1 is SGHTA and CDR2 FQGNSA. The CDR3, as DNA: TGTGCCAGCAGCTTAGTAGCATCGGGGCGCACAGATACGCAGTATTTT. Encoded protein: CASSLVASGRTDTQYF.

The rearrangement joins TRBV7-9 to TRBJ2-1, with a tentative D call TRBD1 (6 bases). The V and J ends lost 5 bases and 0 bases respectively, with 8 bases between them. The germline V gene has CDR1 SEHNR and CDR2 FQNEAQ (reference sequence). This CDR3 has 14 amino acids. The CDR3 sequence is CASSVDSSYNEQFF. The CDR3 coding sequence is TGTGCCAGCAGCGTGGACAGCTCCTACAATGAGCAGTTCTTC.

This chain connects TRBV19 to TRBJ2-5; D unclear. The CDR3 length is 13 residues. The germline V gene has CDR1 LNHDA and CDR2 SQIVND (reference sequence). V was clipped by 6 bases and J by 2 bases, with 10 bases between them. CDR3 loop: CASRAHGQETQYF. For the CDR3, the DNA is TGTGCCAGTAGGGCCCACGGGCAAGAGACCCAGTACTTC.

This clone was recorded once. The gene calls are TRBV5-1 and TRBJ2-3, with 9 bases identical to TRBD1. The CDR3 loop spans 14 amino acids. Trimming took 4 bases from V and 5 from J; bases not matched to a gene: 5. Germline assignment: CDR1 SGHRS and CDR2 YFSETQ. This CDR3 reads CASSLGTGRDTQYF. The CDR3 DNA reads as TGCGCCAGCAGCCTGGGGACAGGGCGAGATACGCAGTATTTT.

The chain links TRBV6-5 to TRBJ1-3, with 8 bases identical to TRBD1. The CDR3 covers 16 residues. CDR1 and CDR2 from the germline V gene are MNHEY and SVGAGI. V trimming: 0 bases; J trimming: 2 bases; junction bases outside the gene matches: 3. The CDR3, as DNA: TGTGCCAGCAGTTACTCAAGCAGGGGGCCTGGAAACACCATATATTTT. It translates to CASSYSSRGPGNTIYF.

J is TRBJ1-3 and V is TRBV19; no clear D. Looked up from germline, CDR1 is LNHDA and CDR2 is SQIVND (reference sequence). This CDR3 region has 14 residues. V was trimmed by 4 bases and J by 8 bases, leaving 15 bases between them. The CDR3 sequence is CASSTGPRGDTIYF. The CDR3 nucleotides are TGTGCCAGTAGTACCGGACCCCGAGGAGACACCATATATTTT.

The chain recombines TRBV2 with TRBJ1-2; D gene unclear. Trimming removed 8 bases at V and 13 bases at J, with 11 bases between. Germline V gene data show CDR1 as SNHLY and CDR2 as FYNNEI. The CDR3 has 9 amino acids. The CDR3 bases are TGTGCCAGCCGGGAGTACCCCACCTTC. This codes for CASREYPTF.

The chain recombines TRBV19 with TRBJ2-7, with TRBD1 matching 8 bases. J was trimmed by 3 bases and V by 5 bases; bases with no gene match: 6. Germline assignment: CDR1 LNHDA and CDR2 SQIVND (reference sequence). CDR3 length: 14 amino acids. In nucleotides, the CDR3 is TGTGCCAGTAGTCCGGACAGGGATGTCTACGAGCAGTACTTC. Protein sequence: CASSPDRDVYEQYF.

This clone was picked up a small number of times. This sequence joins TRBV7-2 and TRBJ1-2, with TRBD1 as a possible D gene (6 bases). Trimming cost V 5 bases and J 2 bases, with 9 bases left between them. Germline CDR1 and CDR2: SGHTA and FQGNSA. The CDR3 totals 13 residues. The CDR3 here is CASSPDRNYGYTF. The CDR3 DNA is TGTGCCAGCAGCCCTGACAGGAACTATGGCTACACCTTC.

The V and J genes are TRBV27 and TRBJ2-7, with D possibly matching TRBD1 (6 bases). The CDR3 consists of 15 residues. The V gene lost 5 bases and the J gene lost 2 bases, with 16 bases spanning the gap. CDR1 MNHEY and CDR2 SMNVEV come from the germline V gene (reference sequence). CDR3 in amino acids: CASSPRPEGAYEQYF. CDR3 coding DNA: TGTGCCAGCAGTCCCCGACCCGAGGGGGCCTACGAGCAGTACTTC.

This chain connects TRBV14 to TRBJ2-2; D unclear. Germline-derived CDR1 and CDR2 are SGHDN and FVKESK. Between the trimmed V and J ends, which lost 0 bases and 5 bases, there was a span of 16 bases. This CDR3 has 17 residues. The CDR3 protein is CASSQDLVGPGTGELFF. CDR3 DNA: TGTGCCAGCAGCCAAGATTTAGTCGGGCCTGGGACCGGGGAGCTGTTTTTT.

V is TRBV29-1 and J is TRBJ2-1; D is possibly TRBD1 (6 bases). This CDR3 contains 15 residues. CDR1 is SQVTM and CDR2 is ANQGSEA in the germline V gene. Trimming removed 7 bases from V and 7 bases from J, with 23 bases in between. CDR3 bases: TGCAGCGCAAGACCTACAGGGCCGGTGTTAAATGAGCAGTTCTTC. This codes for CSARPTGPVLNEQFF.

The chain has TRBV21-1 and TRBJ1-5; no DNA check was done on the table's D call, TRBD1. TRBV21-1 counts as a pseudogene. The CDR3 length is 15 residues. CDR3 loop: CASSKATGGNQPQHF. CDR3 nucleotide sequence: TGTGCCAGCAGCAAAGCGACAGGGGGCAATCAGCCCCAGCATTTT.

This clone has only one observation. This chain joins TRBV9 and TRBJ2-5; TRBD2 is a possible D gene (5 bases). Per the germline V gene, CDR1 is SGDLS and CDR2 is YYNGEE. CDR3 size: 17 residues. Trimming cost V 4 bases and J 4 bases, with 23 bases left between them. The CDR3 DNA sequence: TGTGCCAGCAGCACCCGGCCAGCGGAGTCGTTAGGAGAGACCCAGTACTTC. It encodes CASSTRPAESLGETQYF.

The chain combines TRBV5-1 with TRBJ1-1, with D unclear. CDR3 length: 12 residues. The germline gives CDR1 SGHRS, CDR2 YFSETQ. V was shortened by 7 bases and J by 0 bases, with 7 bases between the two germline ends. The CDR3 sequence: CASRGVNTEAFF. For the CDR3, the DNA is TGCGCCAGCCGAGGCGTGAACACTGAAGCTTTCTTT.

This chain uses TRBV7-2 with TRBJ1-2; possibly TRBD1 for D (5 bases). Germline assignment: CDR1 SGHTA and CDR2 FQGNSA. The length of the CDR3 is 13 residues. Trimming removed 0 bases from V and 8 bases from J, with 10 bases in between. The CDR3, as DNA: TGTGCCAGCAGCTTAGCGCCAGGGCGAGGCTACACCTTC. Amino acid sequence: CASSLAPGRGYTF.